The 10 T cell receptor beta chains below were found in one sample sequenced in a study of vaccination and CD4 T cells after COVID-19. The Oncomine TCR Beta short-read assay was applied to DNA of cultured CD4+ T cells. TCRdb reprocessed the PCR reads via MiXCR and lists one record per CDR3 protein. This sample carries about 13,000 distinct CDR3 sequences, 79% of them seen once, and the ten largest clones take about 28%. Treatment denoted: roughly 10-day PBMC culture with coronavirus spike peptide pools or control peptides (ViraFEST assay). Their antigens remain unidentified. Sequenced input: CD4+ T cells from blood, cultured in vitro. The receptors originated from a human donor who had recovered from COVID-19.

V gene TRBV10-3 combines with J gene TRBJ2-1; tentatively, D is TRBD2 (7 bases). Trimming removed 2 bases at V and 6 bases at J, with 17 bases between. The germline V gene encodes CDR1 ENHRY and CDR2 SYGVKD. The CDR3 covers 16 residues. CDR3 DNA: TGTGCCATCAGTGAGGGGGGGGGCGGGAGTGTCAATGAGCAGTTCTTC. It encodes CAISEGGGGSVNEQFF.

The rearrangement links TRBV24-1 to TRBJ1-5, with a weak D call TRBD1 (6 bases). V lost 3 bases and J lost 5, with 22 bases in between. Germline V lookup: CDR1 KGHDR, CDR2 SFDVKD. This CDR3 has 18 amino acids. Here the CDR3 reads CATSDGRGRVLRDQPQHF. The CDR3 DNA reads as TGTGCCACCAGTGATGGCAGGGGCCGGGTGTTGCGGGATCAGCCCCAGCATTTT.

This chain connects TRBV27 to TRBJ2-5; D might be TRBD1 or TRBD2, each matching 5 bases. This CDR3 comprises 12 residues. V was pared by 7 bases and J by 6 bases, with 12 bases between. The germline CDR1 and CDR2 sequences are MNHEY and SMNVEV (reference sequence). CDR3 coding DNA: TGTGCCAGCAAAGGGGACGGACAGACCCAGTACTTC. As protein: CASKGDGQTQYF.

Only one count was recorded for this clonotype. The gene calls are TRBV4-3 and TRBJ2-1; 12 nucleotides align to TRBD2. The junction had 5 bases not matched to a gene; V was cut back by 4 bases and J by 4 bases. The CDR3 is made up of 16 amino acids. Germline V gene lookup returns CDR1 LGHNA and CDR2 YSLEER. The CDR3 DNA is TGCGCCAGCAGCCGCGTCCTAGCGGGAGGGTACAATGAGCAGTTCTTC. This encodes CASSRVLAGGYNEQFF.

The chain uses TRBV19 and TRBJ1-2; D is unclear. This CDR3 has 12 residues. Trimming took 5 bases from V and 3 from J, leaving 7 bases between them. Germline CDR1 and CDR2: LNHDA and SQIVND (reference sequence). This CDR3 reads CASSVAYYGYTF. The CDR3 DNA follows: TGTGCCAGTAGTGTAGCCTACTATGGCTACACCTTC.

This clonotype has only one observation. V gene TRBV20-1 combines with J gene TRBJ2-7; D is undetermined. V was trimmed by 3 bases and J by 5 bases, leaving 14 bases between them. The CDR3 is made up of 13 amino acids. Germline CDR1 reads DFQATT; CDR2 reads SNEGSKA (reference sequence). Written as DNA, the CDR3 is TGCAGTGCTAGTAAGCACCCTGGAGACGAGCAGTACTTC. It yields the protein CSASKHPGDEQYF.

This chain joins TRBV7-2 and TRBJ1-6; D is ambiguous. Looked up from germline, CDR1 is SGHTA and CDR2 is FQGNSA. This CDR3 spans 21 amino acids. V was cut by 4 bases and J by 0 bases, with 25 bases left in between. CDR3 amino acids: CASSSKVGPKGLGSYNSPLHF. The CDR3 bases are TGTGCCAGCAGCTCAAAAGTGGGCCCTAAGGGATTGGGCTCCTATAATTCACCCCTCCACTTT.

CDR3 amino acids: CASSVLAGGSGTQYF. The CDR3, as DNA: TGTGCCAGCAGTGTACTAGCGGGAGGGTCTGGGACCCAGTACTTC. The rearrangement uses TRBV2 and TRBJ2-5; 13 bases line up with TRBD2. V lost 4 bases and J lost 7; bases outside the gene matches: 6. CDR3 size: 15 residues. Germline V gene lookup returns CDR1 SNHLY and CDR2 FYNNEI.

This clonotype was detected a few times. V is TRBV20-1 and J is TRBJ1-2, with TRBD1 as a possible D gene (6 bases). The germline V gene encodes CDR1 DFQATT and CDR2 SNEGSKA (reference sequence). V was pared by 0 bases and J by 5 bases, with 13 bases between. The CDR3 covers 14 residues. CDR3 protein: CSAREARTAYGYTF. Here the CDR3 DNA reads TGCAGTGCTAGAGAGGCGAGGACAGCTTATGGCTACACCTTC.

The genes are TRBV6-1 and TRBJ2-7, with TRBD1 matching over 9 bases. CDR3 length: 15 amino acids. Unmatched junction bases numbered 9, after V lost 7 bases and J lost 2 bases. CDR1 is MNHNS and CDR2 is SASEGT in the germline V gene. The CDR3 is CASILYTGGPYEQYF. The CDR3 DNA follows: TGTGCCAGCATCCTCTATACAGGGGGCCCCTACGAGCAGTACTTC.